This TCR beta chain was profiled in a study of blood T cells in healthy people across ages (dated by TCRdb to the mid-2010s). Regarding the research as a whole: In model experiments, template switching captured about one uniquely barcoded TCR beta cDNA molecule for every two T cells. Using the same blood draw, the study looked at two additional independent replicas of 1 million unique cDNA reads for two donors, one aged 18 to 29 and the other aged 80 or older. To avoid experimental bias, donors of different ages were spread randomly across the sequencing lanes. The study measured age-related changes in TCR beta repertoire diversity using deep sequencing normalized with unique cDNA molecular identifiers. Four age groups were formed from the donors: young (average approximately 17 years), middle-aged (approximately 40), aged (62) and long-lived (approximately 80). Points the paper makes about the study in general: Observed TCR beta diversity per million T cells fell roughly linearly with age, and a significant reduction was already apparent by age approximately 41. Estimates of total diversity based on one million sequenced T cells were considered lower bounds and underestimates. The long-lived group showed more naive CD4+ T cells, fewer expanded clones and increased TCR diversity than the aged group, suggesting age selection. Observed TCR beta diversity correlated strongly with the percentage of naive T cells measured by flow cytometry. Since profiling was done on bulk unsorted PBMCs, naive and antigen-experienced compartments could not be conclusively compared. Because the CMV infection status of the donors was unknown, age-related changes in expanded clonotypes may potentially have been confounded.

Preparation of the library involved 5' RACE. Sequencing took place on an Illumina HiSeq 2500. The second PCR ran for about 6 to 11 cycles and used a J-beta primer mix along with a sample-barcoded 5' primer. Each TCR beta cDNA molecule received a unique molecular identifier from a template-switch 5' adaptor carrying 12 random nucleotides. At least 2.5 million CDR3-containing paired-end reads were obtained from each sample. All of the RNA was converted into first-strand cDNA using the Mint cDNA synthesis kit, with a TRBC-specific oligonucleotide serving as the primer. All cDNA was treated with uracil-DNA glycosylase and then went through a first 18-cycle PCR with the universal primers M1SS and BC2_uni_R. Turning to the authors' computational methods: For normalization, 1 million high-quality reads, each with a distinct molecular identifier, were randomly selected from each sample. Instead of being binned into consensus sequences, reads with shared molecular identifiers were discarded. MiTCR, run with a Q25 quality threshold and the strictest error-elimination algorithm, handled CDR3 identification, clonotype clustering and error correction. Lower-bound total TCR beta diversity was estimated with a nonparametric unseen species model using Euler transformation. TCRdb redid the processing of the public reads, applying fastp at Q25 and MiXCR, and retained in-frame beta chains. A single entry per CDR3 protein holds the most common genes and DNA from its merged rows. What appears here as the V and J calls and clone size reflects TCRdb's work, not the paper's. The sample data list approximately 800,000 distinct CDR3 sequences, and 55% to 75% of these were observed just once. The ten largest make up approximately 23% of the sample.

As regards this clonotype: Its antigen target is currently unknown. Base qualities are not at hand, and no much larger clone is one base apart.

Systemically healthy Caucasian individuals from Russia, around 39 in total and aged roughly 6 to 90 years, were included as donors. About 9.8 milliliters of peripheral blood were drawn from each donor into EDTA-treated Vacutainer tubes. Ficoll-Paque density-gradient centrifugation was used to isolate PBMCs, with at least 7 million per sample. Total RNA was extracted from PBMCs with Trizol reagent, with at least 6 micrograms obtained per sample. The percentages of naive CD45RAhigh/CD27high T cells were determined by flow cytometry on a PBMC aliquot from every donor. Germline trimming amounts to 8 bases on V and 8 bases on J, with 11 as the count of junction bases outside the gene matches. The cysteine opens and the phenylalanine closes a CDR3 of 14 amino acids. Only the CDR3 DNA is retained, 42 bases long and in frame from the first base. The germline V gene yields MNHNS for CDR1 and SASEGT for CDR2.

The sample taken for sequencing was blood. The chain joins TRBV6-1 to TRBJ2-3; 9 bases in the middle match TRBD1. This TCR derives from a young man in good health. Here the CDR3 is given as CASGDGTGLVTQYF. Here is the DNA: TGTGCCAGCGGGGACGGGACAGGGTTAGTTACGCAGTATTTT.